The 4 T cell receptor beta chains in this list originate from one sample, sequenced in a study of T cell responses to AZD1222 COVID-19 vaccine. Method: immunoSEQ multiplex PCR; TCRdb's copy keeps in-frame clones and lacks some. The repertoire includes under 150,000 clones, roughly 88% of them detected once, and about 8.8% sits in the top ten. The specimen was peripheral blood, collected on day 0 of AZD1222 vaccination. The source of these receptors is an adult in good health.

This clone was seen more than once but under ten times. This rearrangement joins TRBV28 to TRBJ1-6, with TRBD1 matching over 7 bases. The germline gives CDR1 MDHEN, CDR2 SYDVKM. The CDR3 runs to 14 residues. The V gene end was trimmed by 6 bases and the J gene end by 7 bases; junction bases not matched to a gene: 6. This chain's CDR3 is CASRDREFNSPLHF. The CDR3 nucleotides read TGTGCCAGCAGAGACAGGGAGTTCAATTCACCCCTCCACTTT. The full variable domain, with the rest looked up from reference TRBV28 and TRBJ1-6, is DVKVTQSSRYLVKRTGEKVFLECVQDMDHENMFWYRQDPGLGLRLIYFSYDVKMKEKGDIPEGYSVSREKKERFSLILESASTNQTSMYLCASRDREFNSPLHFGNGTRLTVT.

The genes are TRBV7-9 and TRBJ1-2; no firm D call. CDR1 and CDR2 (germline): SEHNR, FQNEAQ (reference sequence). CDR3 length: 15 residues. Trimming took 1 base from V and 6 from J, leaving 15 bases between them. Here the CDR3 reads CASSLVQIRNDGYTF. Here the CDR3 DNA reads TGTGCCAGCAGCTTAGTCCAAATCAGGAATGATGGCTACACCTTC.

This chain joins TRBV12-5 and TRBJ2-2, with 9 bases identical to TRBD1. J was trimmed by 0 bases and V by 2 bases; bases with no gene match: 4. The CDR3 sequence is 17 residues long. From germline, CDR1 is LGHNT and CDR2 FRNRAP. CDR3 DNA: TGTGCTAGTGGTTTGCCGCGACAGGGGGCGAACACCGGGGAGCTGTTTTTT. This translates into CASGLPRQGANTGELFF.

The chain is built from TRBV19 and TRBJ1-1; D unclear. The CDR3 is 14 amino acids. V was pared by 10 bases and J by 9 bases, with 24 bases between. Germline V gene sequence: CDR1 LNHDA, CDR2 SQIVND (reference sequence). CDR3 protein: CATGGGSLGDQAFF. CDR3 nucleotides: TGTGCCACTGGAGGAGGCTCCCTTGGAGATCAAGCTTTCTTT.